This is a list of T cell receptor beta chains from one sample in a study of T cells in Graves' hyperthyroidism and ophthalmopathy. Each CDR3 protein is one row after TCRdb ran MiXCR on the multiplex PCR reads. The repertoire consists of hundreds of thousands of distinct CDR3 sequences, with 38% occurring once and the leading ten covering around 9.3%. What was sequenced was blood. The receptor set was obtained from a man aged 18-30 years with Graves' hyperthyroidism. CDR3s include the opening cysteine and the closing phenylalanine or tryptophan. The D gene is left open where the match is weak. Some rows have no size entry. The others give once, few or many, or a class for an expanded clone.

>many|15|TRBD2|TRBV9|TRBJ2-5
TGTGCCAGCAGCGTAGATAGCGGGTACCAAGAGACCCAGTACTTC
CASSVDSGYQETQYF
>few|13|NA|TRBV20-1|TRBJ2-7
TGCAGTGCCGCCTGGGTTGGCCAATACGAGCAGTACTTC
CSAAWVGQYEQYF
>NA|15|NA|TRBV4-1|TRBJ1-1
TGCGCCAGCAGCCATAGTGGGGGGAGCGGCACTGAAGCTTTCTTT
CASSHSGGSGTEAFF
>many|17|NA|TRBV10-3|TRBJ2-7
TGTGCCATCAGTGGGGACAGGCAAGCGGGGACCTCCTACGAGCAGTACTTC
CAISGDRQAGTSYEQYF
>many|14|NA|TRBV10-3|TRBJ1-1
TGTGCCATCAGGCCGGGACACAAGAACACTGAAGCTTTCTTT
CAIRPGHKNTEAFF
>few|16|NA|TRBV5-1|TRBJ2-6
TGCGCCAGCAGCCCGAACCTCAGTCGGGGGGCCAACGTCCTGACTTTC
CASSPNLSRGANVLTF
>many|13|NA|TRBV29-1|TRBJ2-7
TGCAGCGTTGAAGACACCCTCTCCTACGAGCAGTACTTC
CSVEDTLSYEQYF
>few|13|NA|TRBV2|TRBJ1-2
TGTGCCAGCAGGGCGGGCTTCGCCTATGGCTACACCTTC
CASRAGFAYGYTF
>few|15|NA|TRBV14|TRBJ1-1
TGTGCCAGCAGCCTTACAGCGGGGGGCGACACTGAAGCTTTCTTT
CASSLTAGGDTEAFF
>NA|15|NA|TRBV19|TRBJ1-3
TGTGCCAGTAGTACCTCTTGGAGCTCTGGAAACACCATATATTTT
CASSTSWSSGNTIYF
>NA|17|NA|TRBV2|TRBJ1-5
TGTGCCAGCAGTGAAGCGAAAGGGTGGTATAGCAATCAGCCCCAGCATTTT
CASSEAKGWYSNQPQHF
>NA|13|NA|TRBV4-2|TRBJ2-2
TGTGCCAGCAGCCAAGAGAACGTCGGGGAGCTGTTTTTT
CASSQENVGELFF
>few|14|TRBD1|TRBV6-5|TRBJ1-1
TGTGCCAGCAGTTCCGGACAGGGTCTCACTGAAGCTTTCTTT
CASSSGQGLTEAFF
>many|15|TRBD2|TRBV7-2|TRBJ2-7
TGTGCCAGCAGCCCCTCGGGGAGGGGCTCCTACGAGCAGTACTTC
CASSPSGRGSYEQYF
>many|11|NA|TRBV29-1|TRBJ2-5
TGCAGCGGAGTCACCAGAGAGACCCAGTACTTC
CSGVTRETQYF
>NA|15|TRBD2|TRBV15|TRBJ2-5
TGTGCCACCAGCTCCCAGGGGCGGGAGGGCCTTTCACAGTACTTC
CATSSQGREGLSQYF
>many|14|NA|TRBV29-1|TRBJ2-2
TGCAGCGTTGAAGGCCTTGACAGTCTCGGGGAGCTGTTTTTT
CSVEGLDSLGELFF
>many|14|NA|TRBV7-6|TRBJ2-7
TGTGCCAGCAGCCCGATGGGACCGGCCTACGAGCAGTACTTC
CASSPMGPAYEQYF
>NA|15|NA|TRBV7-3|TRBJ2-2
TGTGCCAGCAGCCCAAAACTGGGGGGGCGGGATGAGCAGTTTTTT
CASSPKLGGRDEQFF
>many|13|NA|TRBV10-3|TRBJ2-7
TGTGCCATCAGCCAATTGCTATCCTACGAGCAGTACTTC
CAISQLLSYEQYF
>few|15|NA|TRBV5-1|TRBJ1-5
TGCGCCAGCAGCTTGGGGGGTGCGGTTGAGCAGCCCCAGCATTTT
CASSLGGAVEQPQHF
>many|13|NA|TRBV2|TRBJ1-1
TGTGCCAGCAGTGAAGAAGCGAACACTGAAGCTTTCTTT
CASSEEANTEAFF
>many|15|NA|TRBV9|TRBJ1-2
TGTGCCAGCAGCCCCCGGACGGCCTTCATTTATGGCTACACCTTC
CASSPRTAFIYGYTF
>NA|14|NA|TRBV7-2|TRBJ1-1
TGTGCCAGCAGAGGGGAACGGCGGAACACTGAAGCTTTCTTT
CASRGERRNTEAFF
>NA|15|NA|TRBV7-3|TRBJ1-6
TGTGCCAGCAGCTCGGAAGGGCTCCCAATTTCACCCCTCCACTTT
CASSSEGLPISPLHF
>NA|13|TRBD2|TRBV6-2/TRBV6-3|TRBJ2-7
TGTGCCATCCGGACTAGCGGTAAATACGAGCAGTACTTC
CAIRTSGKYEQYF
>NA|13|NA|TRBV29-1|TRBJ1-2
TGCAGCGTTGTTGAGGGGATCAGCGATGGCTACACCTTC
CSVVEGISDGYTF
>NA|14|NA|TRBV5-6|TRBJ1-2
TGTGCCAGCAGCTGGGGGACAATCCGACCTGGCTACACCTTC
CASSWGTIRPGYTF
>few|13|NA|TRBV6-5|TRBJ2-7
TGTGCCAGCAGCCCCAGGGCTGACTACGAGCAGTACTTC
CASSPRADYEQYF
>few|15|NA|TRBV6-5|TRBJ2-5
TGTGCCAGCAGCCAAGTCATCGGATTACAAGAGACCCAGTACTTC
CASSQVIGLQETQYF
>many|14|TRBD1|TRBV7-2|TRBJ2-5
TGTGCCAGCAGCTTAGTGACAGGGGAAGAGACCCAGTACTTC
CASSLVTGEETQYF
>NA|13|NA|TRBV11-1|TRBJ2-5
TGTGCCGGCAGCTTGGGGGGGCAGGAGACCCAGTACTTC
CAGSLGGQETQYF
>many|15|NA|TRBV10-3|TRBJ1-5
TGTGCCATCAGTGACCCAGGAGTGGGGGATCAGCCCCAGCATTTT
CAISDPGVGDQPQHF
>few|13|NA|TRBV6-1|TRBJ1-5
TGTGCCAGCACCGAATTGGTGAGTCAGCCCCAGCATTTT
CASTELVSQPQHF
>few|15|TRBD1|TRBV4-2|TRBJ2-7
TGTGCCAGCAGCCAAGCTGGGACAGGGAACTACGAGCAGTACTTC
CASSQAGTGNYEQYF
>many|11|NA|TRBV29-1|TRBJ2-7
TGCAGCGTTCTGGGATCCTACGAGCAGTACTTC
CSVLGSYEQYF
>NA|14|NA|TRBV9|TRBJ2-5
TGTGCCAGCAGCGTACTTGGGGACCAAGAGACCCAGTACTTC
CASSVLGDQETQYF
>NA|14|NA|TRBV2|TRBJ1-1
TGTGCCAGCAGACCGTACCGGGACACGCTAGAAGCTTTCTTT
CASRPYRDTLEAFF
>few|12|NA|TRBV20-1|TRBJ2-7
TGCAGTGCTAGGGTTACAGGCTACGAGCAGTACTTC
CSARVTGYEQYF
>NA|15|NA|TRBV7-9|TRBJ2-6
TGTGCCAGCAGCACCGGGAGTCCCGGGGCCAACGTCCTGACTTTC
CASSTGSPGANVLTF
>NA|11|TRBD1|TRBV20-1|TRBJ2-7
TGCAGTGCCCGTACAGGGGTCGAGCAGTACTTC
CSARTGVEQYF
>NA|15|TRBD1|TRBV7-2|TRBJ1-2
TGTGCCAGCAGCCCAGACAGGGGGCGGCACTATGGCTACACCTTC
CASSPDRGRHYGYTF
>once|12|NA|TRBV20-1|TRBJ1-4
TGCAGCGCTCTGGGCAAGGGGGAAAAACTGTTTTTT
CSALGKGEKLFF
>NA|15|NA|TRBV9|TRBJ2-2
TGTGCCAGCAGCTCCTTCGACAGTAACACCGGGGAGCTGTTTTTT
CASSSFDSNTGELFF
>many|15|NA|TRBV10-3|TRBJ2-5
TGTGCCATCAGTTCCCCCCCGGACCGAGGGGAGACCCAGTACTTC
CAISSPPDRGETQYF
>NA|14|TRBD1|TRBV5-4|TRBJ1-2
TGTGCCAGCAGTGATGGACAGGATGGCAATGGCTACACCTTC
CASSDGQDGNGYTF
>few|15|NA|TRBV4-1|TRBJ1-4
TGCGCCAGCAGCCAAGATGAAGGGCTCAATGAAAAACTGTTTTTT
CASSQDEGLNEKLFF
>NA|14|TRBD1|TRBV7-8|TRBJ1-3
TGTGCCAGCAGGGAAACAGGGGTTGGAAACACCATATATTTT
CASRETGVGNTIYF
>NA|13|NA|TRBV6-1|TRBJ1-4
TGTGCCAGCAGTGACAGGGACGGGGAAAAACTGTTTTTT
CASSDRDGEKLFF
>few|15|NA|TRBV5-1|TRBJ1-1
TGCGCCAGCAGCTTGGATAGCGGGTGGAGCACTGAAGCTTTCTTT
CASSLDSGWSTEAFF
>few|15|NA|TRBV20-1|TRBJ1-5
TGCAGTGCTAGTAGGGGTACAGGGTTCTATCAGCCCCAGCATTTT
CSASRGTGFYQPQHF
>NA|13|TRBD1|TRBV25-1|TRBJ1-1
TGTGCCAGCAACTTTGACAGGGGAAGAGGAGCTTTCTTT
CASNFDRGRGAFF